Shown below are 4 T cell receptor beta chains from a single sample sequenced in a study of blood T cell repertoires in COVID-19. TCRdb's copy holds only in-frame clones and misses some; the assay was immunoSEQ multiplex PCR. The top ten hold roughly 2.3% of the sample, which has a few hundred thousand clones, 84% seen once. Material: peripheral blood. The receptors originated from a woman aged 55-69 years with acute or convalescent COVID-19.

The gene calls are TRBV30 and TRBJ2-5, with 8 nucleotides matching TRBD2. J was trimmed by 7 bases and V by 3 bases; bases with no gene match: 7. Per germline, CDR1 GTSNPN and CDR2 SVGIG (reference sequence). CDR3 length: 13 residues. CDR3 loop: CAWSRGGDWTQYF. CDR3 in DNA: TGTGCCTGGAGCCGGGGGGGAGATTGGACCCAGTACTTC.

This clone was seen once. V is TRBV7-2 and J is TRBJ2-3; a possible D gene is TRBD2 (5 bases). With 4 bases removed from V and 0 bases from J, the gap between germline ends came to 20 bases. Germline-derived CDR1 and CDR2 are SGHTA and FQGNSA. This CDR3 has 18 amino acids. The CDR3 sequence is CASSSRLPGPTSTDTQYF. The CDR3, as DNA: TGTGCCAGCAGCTCCCGACTACCCGGGCCCACTAGCACAGATACGCAGTATTTT. Full variable domain (outside the CDR3, taken from reference TRBV7-2 and TRBJ2-3): GAGVSQSPSNKVTEKGKDVELRCDPISGHTALYWYRQSLGQGLEFLIYFQGNSAPDKSGLPSDRFSAERTGGSVSTLTIQRTQQEDSAVYLCASSSRLPGPTSTDTQYFGPGTRLTVL.

This clone was seen a handful of times. The CDR3 bases are TGTGCCAGTAGTAGAGGACAGCTCTATGGCTACACCTTC. Amino acid sequence: CASSRGQLYGYTF. The genes are TRBV19 and TRBJ1-2; D might be TRBD1 (6 bases). Trimming left V 4 bases short and J 4 bases short, with 10 bases between. The germline V gene has CDR1 LNHDA and CDR2 SQIVND (reference sequence). This CDR3 comprises 13 residues.

This chain links TRBV28 with TRBJ1-4, with D possibly being TRBD1 (5 bases). This CDR3 contains 16 residues. Per the germline V gene, CDR1 is MDHEN and CDR2 is SYDVKM. The V end was cut by 4 bases, the J end by 8 bases, with 20 bases between. In nucleotides, the CDR3 is TGTGCCAGCAGTTGGATAGACCGACAGTGGGGAGAAAAACTGTTTTTT. This translates into CASSWIDRQWGEKLFF.